This TCR beta chain originates from a study of tumor-infiltrating lymphocytes in primary liver carcinoma. Study-wide results and limits: Significantly larger top-250-clone fractions were found in tumors than in blood (p = 0.039).

Germline DNA was extracted alongside blood RNA, which was obtained from unsorted whole blood. The patients, who had chronic HBV infection, were treatment-naive (untreated). With respect to this clonotype: The antigen is unknown.

The researchers produced TCR beta cDNA from roughly 500 ng total RNA with a constant-region primer. Modified slightly, ARM-PCR produced TCR beta libraries over three nested multiplex PCR rounds. TRBV1-TRBV30 forward primers paired with a C-beta reverse primer drove the first two PCR rounds, 10 cycles each. TCRdb analysed the multiplex PCR reads with MiXCR anew, one entry per CDR3 protein. The table lists some 180,000 distinct CDR3 sequences, 50% to 75% of them singletons. CDR1 is MGHRA, CDR2 YSYEKL, per germline. The CDR3 totals 15 residues. V was pared by 1 base and J by 3 bases, with 5 bases of the junction left unmatched.

The rearrangement uses TRBV4-1 and TRBJ2-7, with 8 bases fitting TRBD1. What was sequenced was peripheral blood. The TCR comes from a man aged 40-50 years with primary liver carcinoma and hepatitis B virus infection. The CDR3 reads CASSQVKDRVYEQYF. CDR3 nucleotide sequence: TGCGCCAGCAGCCAAGTTAAGGACAGGGTCTACGAGCAGTACTTC.